This T cell receptor beta chain was captured by sequencing in a study of blood T cell repertoires in COVID-19 (dated by TCRdb to 2019 to 2021). As for the study more broadly: Samples from collaborators originated in the United States, Italy and Spain and spanned both the acute and convalescent phases of COVID-19. The prospective study material was composed of cDNA or gDNA derived from T cells, B-cell-depleted T cells, or PBMCs. Deeply sampled blood TCRbeta repertoires from subjects exposed to, actively infected with, or recovered from COVID-19 were included in the dataset. The repertoires were made available in a free public database intended to serve as a resource for research on the immune response to SARS-CoV-2. Samples came from the ongoing ImmuneRACE study (first 160 participants) plus 1,254 subjects from 6 global collaborators. The sample metadata nearly always contained a de-identified subject ID, COVID-19 status, age in years and sex. HLA class I and class II types, where available, came from metadata supplied by the sample provider rather than from assay-based typing. The paper's findings and limits, for the study overall: How much clinical and demographic metadata was included differed by source and by participant, and the metadata was provided uncurated.

TCRbeta CDR3 regions were amplified from genomic DNA by means of the immunoSEQ Assay, a bias-controlled multiplex PCR. The original pipeline was this. The number of nucleated cells in each sample was estimated from the amplification of reference gene primers within the assay. To quantify the absolute abundance of each unique TCRbeta CDR3 rearrangement, sequence reads were collapsed and filtered. Productive Simpson clonality was computed per sample as the square root of Simpson's diversity index over productive rearrangements. In TCRdb, the immuneACCESS table is reduced to in-frame sequences with V and J assigned. These tables do not hold every clone; where another copy was compared, an unresolved V gene accounts for under half, and the others remain unexplained. V, J and clone size reflect that table, while D and trimming were determined from the DNA. The sample contains roughly 160,000 clones, roughly 80% of them found a single time. The leading ten clones occupy roughly 8.8% of the sample.

The germline V gene (reference sequence) specifies MNHNY as CDR1 and SVGAGI as CDR2. The CDR3 starts with the cysteine, ends with the phenylalanine, and has 11 residues. This entry keeps only the CDR3 DNA: 33 bases, framed from base 1. Deletion took 6 bases off V and 3 bases off J, with a span of 5 bases between the germline ends. At one collaborating source in Seattle, patients were enrolled during active infection and were followed longitudinally through the course of disease. The collaborating institutions used their own protocols to collect whole blood in K2EDTA tubes. Collaborator samples were shipped for TCRbeta analysis as frozen whole blood, isolated PBMCs, or DNA extracted from either sample type. This clone was picked up one time. Its antigen is unknown. Base-call qualities are not available, and no considerably larger clone is one nucleotide away.

The specimen sequenced was peripheral blood. The chain links TRBV6-6 with TRBJ1-1; no D gene can be assigned with confidence. The TCR comes from a woman of 80 years or more with COVID-19, enrolled during active disease. The DNA sequence is TGTGCCAGCAGAGCGGACACTGAAGCTTTCTTT. It translates to CASRADTEAFF.